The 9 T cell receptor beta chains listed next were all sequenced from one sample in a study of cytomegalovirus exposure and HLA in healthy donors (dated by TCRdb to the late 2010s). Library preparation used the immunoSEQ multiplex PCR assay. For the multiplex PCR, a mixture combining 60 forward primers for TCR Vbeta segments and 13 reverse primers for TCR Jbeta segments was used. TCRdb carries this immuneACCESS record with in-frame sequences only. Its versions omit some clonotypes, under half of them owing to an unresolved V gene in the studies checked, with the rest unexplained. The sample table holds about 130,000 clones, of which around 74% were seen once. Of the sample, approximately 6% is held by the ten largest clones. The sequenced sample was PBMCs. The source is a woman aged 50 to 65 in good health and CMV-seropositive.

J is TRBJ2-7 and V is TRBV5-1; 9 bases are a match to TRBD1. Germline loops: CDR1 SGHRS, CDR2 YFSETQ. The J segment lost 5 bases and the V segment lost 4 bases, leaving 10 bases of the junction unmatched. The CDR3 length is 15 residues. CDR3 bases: TGCGCCAGCAGCCTAAACCGGGACAGGGTCCACGAGCAGTACTTC. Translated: CASSLNRDRVHEQYF.

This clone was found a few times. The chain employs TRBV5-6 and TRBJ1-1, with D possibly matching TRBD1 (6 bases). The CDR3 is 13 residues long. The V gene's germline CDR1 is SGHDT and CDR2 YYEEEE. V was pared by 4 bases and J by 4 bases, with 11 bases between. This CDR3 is CASSQQGSTEAFF. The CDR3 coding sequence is TGTGCCAGCAGCCAACAGGGTAGCACTGAAGCTTTCTTT.

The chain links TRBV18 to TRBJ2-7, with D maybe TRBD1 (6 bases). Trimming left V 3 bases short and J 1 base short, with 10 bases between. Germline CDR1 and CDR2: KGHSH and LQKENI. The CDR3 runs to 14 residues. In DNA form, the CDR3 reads TGTGCCAGCTCACCTTCCGGGACATCCTACGAGCAGTACTTC. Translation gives CASSPSGTSYEQYF.

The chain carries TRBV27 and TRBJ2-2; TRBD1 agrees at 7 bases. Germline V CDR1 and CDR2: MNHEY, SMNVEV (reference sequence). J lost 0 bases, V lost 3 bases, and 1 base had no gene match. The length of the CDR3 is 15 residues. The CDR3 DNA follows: TGTGCCAGCAGTTTCGGGACAGCGAACACCGGGGAGCTGTTTTTT. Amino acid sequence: CASSFGTANTGELFF.

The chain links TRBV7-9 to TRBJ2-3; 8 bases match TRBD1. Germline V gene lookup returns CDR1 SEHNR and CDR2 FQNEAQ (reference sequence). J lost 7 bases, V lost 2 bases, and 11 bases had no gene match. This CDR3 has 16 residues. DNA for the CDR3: TGTGCCAGCAGCTTATTCGGACAGGGTGTCGGGAATACGCAGTATTTT. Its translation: CASSLFGQGVGNTQYF. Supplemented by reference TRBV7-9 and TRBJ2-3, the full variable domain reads DTGVSQNPRHKITKRGQNVTFRCDPISEHNRLYWYRQTLGQGPEFLTYFQNEAQLEKSRLLSDRFSAERPKGSFSTLEIQRTEQGDSAMYLCASSLFGQGVGNTQYFGPGTRLTVL.

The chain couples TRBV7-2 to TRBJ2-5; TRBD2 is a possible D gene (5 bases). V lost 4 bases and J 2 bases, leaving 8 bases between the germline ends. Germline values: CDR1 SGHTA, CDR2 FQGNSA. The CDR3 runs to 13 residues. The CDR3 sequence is CASSSGFQETQYF. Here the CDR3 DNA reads TGTGCCAGCAGCTCGGGGTTTCAAGAGACCCAGTACTTC.

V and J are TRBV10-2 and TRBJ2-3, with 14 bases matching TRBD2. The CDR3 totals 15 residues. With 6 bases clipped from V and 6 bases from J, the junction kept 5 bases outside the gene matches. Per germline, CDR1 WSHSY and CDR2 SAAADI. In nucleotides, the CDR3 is TGCGCCAGCAGAGGGACTAGCGGGGGTTCCGATACGCAGTATTTT. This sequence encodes CASRGTSGGSDTQYF.

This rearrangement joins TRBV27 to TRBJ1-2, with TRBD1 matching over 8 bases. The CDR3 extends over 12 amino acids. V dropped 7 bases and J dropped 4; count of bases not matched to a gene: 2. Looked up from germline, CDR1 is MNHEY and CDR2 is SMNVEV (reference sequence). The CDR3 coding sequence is TGTGCCAGCAACACAGGGGGCTATGGCTACACCTTC. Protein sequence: CASNTGGYGYTF.

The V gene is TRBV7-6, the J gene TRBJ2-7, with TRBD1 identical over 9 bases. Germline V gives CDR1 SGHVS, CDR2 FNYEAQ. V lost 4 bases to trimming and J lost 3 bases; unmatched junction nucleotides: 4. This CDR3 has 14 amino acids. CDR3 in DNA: TGTGCCAGCAGCTCGGGACAGGGTGACTACGAGCAGTACTTC. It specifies CASSSGQGDYEQYF.